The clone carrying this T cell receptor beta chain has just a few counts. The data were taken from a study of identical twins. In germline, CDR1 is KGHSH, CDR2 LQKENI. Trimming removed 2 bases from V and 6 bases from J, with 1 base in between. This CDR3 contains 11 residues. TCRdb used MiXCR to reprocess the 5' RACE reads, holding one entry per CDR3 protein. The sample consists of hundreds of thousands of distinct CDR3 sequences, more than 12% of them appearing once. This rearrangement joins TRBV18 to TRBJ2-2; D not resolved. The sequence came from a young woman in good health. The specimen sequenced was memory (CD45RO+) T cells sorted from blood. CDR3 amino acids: CASSPSGELFF. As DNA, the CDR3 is TGTGCCAGCTCACCATCCGGGGAGCTGTTTTTT.